These 3 T cell receptor beta chains were sequenced from one sample in a study of blood T cell repertoires in COVID-19. The method was immunoSEQ multiplex PCR; TCRdb's version includes in-frame clones alone and lacks a portion of them. Of about half a million clones detected, 70% to 90% appear once; the ten largest clones hold roughly 3.2%. The sequenced sample consisted of peripheral blood. Receptors originate from a human donor in a cohort sampled during active COVID-19.

This sequence joins TRBV27 and TRBJ2-3; maybe TRBD1 (6 bases). This CDR3 has 17 residues. Trimming removed 8 bases at V and 2 bases at J, with 23 bases between. The germline CDR1 and CDR2 sequences are MNHEY and SMNVEV (reference sequence). The CDR3 coding sequence is TGTGCCAGCGGTTCAACAGTCAGGACAGACATCACAGATACGCAGTATTTT. It specifies CASGSTVRTDITDTQYF.

The CDR3: CASKRGRGTGELFF. The CDR3 bases are TGTGCCAGCAAACGAGGGCGCGGCACCGGGGAGCTGTTTTTT. V is TRBV7-2 and J is TRBJ2-2; the D gene is possibly TRBD2 (5 bases). The V end lost 7 bases, the J end lost 4 bases, and 13 bases lay between the germline ends. CDR3 size: 14 residues. CDR1 and CDR2 from the germline V gene are SGHTA and FQGNSA.

This chain connects TRBV28 to TRBJ2-7; TRBD1 matches at 8 bases. The CDR3 has 15 residues. Germline V gene data show CDR1 as MDHEN and CDR2 as SYDVKM. V dropped 5 bases and J dropped 3; count of bases not matched to a gene: 9. CDR3 sequence (DNA): TGTGCCAGCAGTCTCTCCTCAGGACAGGGCTACGAGCAGTACTTC. Residues: CASSLSSGQGYEQYF.